These 10 T cell receptor beta chains share one sample of origin, sequenced in a study of blood T cell repertoires in COVID-19. TCRdb's table, derived via immunoSEQ multiplex PCR, lists solely in-frame clones and lacks some. Here the sample spans 200,000 to 250,000 clones, approximately 84% being singletons. The sequenced sample was peripheral blood. These receptors were obtained from a woman between 50 and 59 years old with active or convalescent COVID-19.

The V gene is TRBV11-2, the J gene TRBJ2-4; TRBD2 matches 7 bases. Germline assignment: CDR1 SGHAT and CDR2 FQNNGV. The CDR3 has 15 residues. The trim removed 4 bases at V and 1 base at J, leaving 4 bases unmatched. CDR3 DNA: TGTGCCAGCAGCTACGACGGGGGGGCCAAAAACATTCAGTACTTC. Translation gives CASSYDGGAKNIQYF.

This clone has only one observation. The V gene is TRBV28, the J gene TRBJ1-5; D possibly corresponds to TRBD1 (5 bases). Germline-derived CDR1 and CDR2 are MDHEN and SYDVKM. CDR3 length: 17 residues. Trimming removed 6 bases at V and 2 bases at J, with 20 bases between. CDR3 residues: CASRPVDRGSGNQPQHF. CDR3 sequence (DNA): TGTGCCAGCAGGCCCGTGGATAGGGGATCAGGCAATCAGCCCCAGCATTTT.

The chain joins TRBV12-2 to TRBJ2-7; the table's D call TRBD1 went unverified against the DNA. TRBV12-2 is described as a pseudogene. CDR3 length: 15 residues. The CDR3 sequence: CASRPSRAADYEQYV. The CDR3 DNA reads as TGTGCAAGTCGCCCCTCCAGGGCAGCAGACTACGAGCAGTACGTC.

The chain uses TRBV28 and TRBJ1-1, with D possibly matching TRBD1 (6 bases). Trimming cost V 4 bases and J 3 bases, with 12 bases left between them. Per the germline V gene, CDR1 is MDHEN and CDR2 is SYDVKM. CDR3 length equals 14 residues. Here the CDR3 reads CASSSGGTYTEAFF. The CDR3 DNA reads TGTGCCAGCAGTTCGGGGGGCACCTACACTGAAGCTTTCTTT.

The chain combines TRBV2 with TRBJ1-6; maybe TRBD1 (6 bases). The CDR3 loop spans 13 amino acids. Germline V gene lookup returns CDR1 SNHLY and CDR2 FYNNEI. V lost 3 bases to trimming and J lost 10 bases, with 10 bases between them. CDR3 nucleotides: TGTGCCAGCAGTGACCAGGGGAGCTCACCCCTCCACTTT. The encoded protein is CASSDQGSSPLHF.

The chain is built from TRBV7-9 and TRBJ1-4; maybe TRBD1 (5 bases). V lost 5 bases and J lost 0, with 10 bases in between. Germline V CDR1 and CDR2: SEHNR, FQNEAQ (reference sequence). This CDR3 contains 15 residues. The DNA of the CDR3 is TGTGCCAGCAGCGCCCAGGGTGCAACTAATGAAAAACTGTTTTTT. Its translation: CASSAQGATNEKLFF.

This rearrangement joins TRBV6-5 to TRBJ2-4, with TRBD1 as a possible D gene (7 bases). The germline V gene has CDR1 MNHEY and CDR2 SVGAGI. The V end was cut by 8 bases, the J end by 7 bases, with 21 bases between. The CDR3 loop spans 15 amino acids. CDR3 coding DNA: TGTGCCAGCCGCCCCCCAGGGGGGCCCGGGAACATTCAGTACTTC. This encodes CASRPPGGPGNIQYF.

The chain links TRBV5-4 to TRBJ1-4; 7 bases align to TRBD1. There are 16 residues in the CDR3. With V trimmed by 4 bases and J by 3 bases, 9 bases remained unmatched. CDR1 SGHNT and CDR2 YYREEE come from the germline V gene (reference sequence). CDR3 coding DNA: TGTGCCAGCAGCCAACGCGACAGGGCCCCTAATGAAAAACTGTTTTTT. It yields the protein CASSQRDRAPNEKLFF.

The gene calls are TRBV5-4 and TRBJ1-1; a possible D gene is TRBD1 (5 bases). CDR3 length: 16 amino acids. CDR1 is SGHNT and CDR2 is YYREEE in the germline V gene (reference sequence). Between the trimmed V and J ends, which lost 4 bases and 0 bases, there was a span of 16 bases. In nucleotides, the CDR3 is TGTGCCAGCAGCCCCGGGGGACCAGCAGTGAACACTGAAGCTTTCTTT. Protein product: CASSPGGPAVNTEAFF.

DNA of the CDR3: TGTGCCAGCTCACGTCAGGACAGGGGTTCGAACACCGGGGAGCTGTTTTTT. Translation: CASSRQDRGSNTGELFF. The rearrangement joins TRBV18 to TRBJ2-2; 9 nucleotides agree with TRBD1. Germline CDR1 KGHSH, CDR2 LQKENI. With 4 bases clipped from V and 0 bases from J, the junction kept 6 bases outside the gene matches. The CDR3 runs 17 residues.